The sequence of this T cell receptor beta chain was determined in a study of early T cells in non-severe SARS-CoV-2 infection. Whole-study context: Chains stayed unpaired after sequencing of bulk RNA from unsorted whole blood. Study outcomes and limitations: VDJdb-based annotation leaned toward anti-spike CD8 responses and missed private and CD4 specificities.

Trimming took 5 bases from V and 5 from J; bases not matched to a gene: 5. This CDR3 is built from 13 residues. Germline-derived CDR1 and CDR2 are MDHEN and SYDVKM. This clonotype was recorded a few times. The antigen is not known. The TCR library protocol attached unique molecular identifiers to the individual cDNA molecules. One entry per CDR3 protein, called by TCRdb with MiXCR from the 5' RACE reads. The sample carries some 57,000 distinct CDR3 sequences, approximately 10% recorded once. V is TRBV28 and J is TRBJ1-1, with 7 bases that match TRBD1. Sequencing was performed on whole blood. This TCR was sampled from an adult who was a healthcare worker with PCR-confirmed SARS-CoV-2 infection or an uninfected control (not recorded which). The CDR3 loop is CASSTPGGTEAFF. The DNA for the CDR3 is TGTGCCAGCAGTACGCCAGGGGGGACTGAAGCTTTCTTT.